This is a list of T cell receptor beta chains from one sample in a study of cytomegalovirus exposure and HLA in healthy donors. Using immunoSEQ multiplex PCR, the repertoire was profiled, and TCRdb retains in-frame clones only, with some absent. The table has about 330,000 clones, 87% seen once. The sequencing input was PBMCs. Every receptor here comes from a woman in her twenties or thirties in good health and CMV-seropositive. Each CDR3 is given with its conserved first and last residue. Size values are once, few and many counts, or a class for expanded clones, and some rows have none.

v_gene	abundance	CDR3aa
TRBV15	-	CATSRDYTTSPLHF
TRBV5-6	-	CASSPDRGPMNTEAFF
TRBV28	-	CASSSGTPFLEQFF
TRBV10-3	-	CAISESGRGGNQPQHF
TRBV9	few	CASSVTGENYNEQFF
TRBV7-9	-	CASSLGQGGNEKLFF
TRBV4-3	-	CASSPGLDLSLYNSPLHF
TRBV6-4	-	CASRPRDRGSSYEQYF
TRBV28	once	CASSSSGEAGNTIYF
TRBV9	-	CASSVSDSDGYTF
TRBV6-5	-	CASSWKGGQTQYF
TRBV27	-	CASRGGQSYGYTF
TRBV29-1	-	CSVARTAYEQYF
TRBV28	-	CASSLGGRDTGELFF
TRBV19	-	CASRSGLESHEQYF
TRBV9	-	CASSFSERGLPTDTQYF
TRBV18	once	CASSPGLYNEQFF
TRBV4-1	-	CASSETGWRAKGYTF
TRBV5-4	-	CASSPPGVRYEQYF
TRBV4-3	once	CASSLDLYSNQPQHF
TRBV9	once	CASSVIHGQGNTEAFF
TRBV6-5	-	CASRQDYGYTF
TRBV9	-	CASSVVGVYSEAFF
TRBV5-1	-	CASSLAGGNQPQHF
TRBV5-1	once	CASIGGIEPRTDTQYF
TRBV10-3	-	CAIGRTSSYEQYF
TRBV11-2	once	CASSPWGREAFF
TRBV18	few	CASSLEQGQPQHF
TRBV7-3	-	CASSLKAGGRYEQYF
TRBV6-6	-	CASSYSGQANYGYTF
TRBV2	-	CASSAPSGSETGELFF
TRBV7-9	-	CASSIGTGGNEQYF
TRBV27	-	CASSRQGVSNQPQHF
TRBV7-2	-	CASSLVPAFQETQYF
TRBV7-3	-	CASSLIGPGEQYF
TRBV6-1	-	CATRPARKDSSFF
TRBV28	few	CASSFSQGGGNQPQHF
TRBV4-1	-	CASSQERTGSYNEQFF
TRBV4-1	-	CASSQVGTGNEQFF
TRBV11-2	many	CASSFGQAYEQYF
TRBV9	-	CASSVAEVVGEQFF
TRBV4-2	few	CASSSIRGAYGYTF
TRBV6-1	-	CASSEAWVGAGPGLADYSYEQYF
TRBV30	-	CAFPPDSNTGELFF
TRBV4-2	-	CASSPRIAGSSYNEQFF
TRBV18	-	CASSQGQGNADTQYF
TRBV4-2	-	CASSQERNRLLANEQFF
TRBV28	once	CASSDRDISYEQYF
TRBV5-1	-	CASSSGTSNQPQHF
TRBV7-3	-	CASSLAQGAGDTQYF
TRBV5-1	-	CASSDPWDSQETQYF
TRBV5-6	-	CASSPDRRKTQYF
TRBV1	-	CTKTSGGDLHRYNEQFF
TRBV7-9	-	CASSPGDYEQYF